Listed below are T cell receptor beta chains from one sample, sequenced in a study of cytomegalovirus exposure and HLA in healthy donors. The protocol was immunoSEQ multiplex PCR, while the TCRdb copy is restricted to in-frame clones and leaves out a portion. The sample records about 110,000 clones, over 60% being singletons. Sequenced input: PBMCs. The origin of the receptors is a woman under 40 in good health and CMV-seronegative. CDR3s include the opening cysteine and the closing phenylalanine or tryptophan.

J | V | CDR3
TRBJ2-7 | TRBV4-3 | CASSQEWRDLDEQYF
TRBJ2-7 | TRBV19 | CASSIGEYSYEQYF
TRBJ2-5 | TRBV4-2 | CASSQDTSGGAETQYF
TRBJ1-1 | TRBV6-6 | CASSFDRANTEAFF
TRBJ2-1 | TRBV7-6 | CASSLAPQGRNEQFF
TRBJ1-1 | TRBV18 | CASSPWDRVNTEAFF
TRBJ2-1 | TRBV5-1 | CASSLYGPGGYNEQFF
TRBJ1-2 | TRBV7-2 | CASSSAWDSKSNGYTF
TRBJ2-2 | TRBV4-3 | CASSQGIRQGDIGELFF
TRBJ1-3 | TRBV6-5 | CASMTGFSGNTIYF
TRBJ1-5 | TRBV25-1 | CASSDDSYSNQPQHF
TRBJ1-4 | TRBV9 | CASSVAGGAAEKLFF
TRBJ2-7 | TRBV7-8 | CASSLADRLQVGEQYF
TRBJ2-7 | TRBV28 | CASSLGSPYEQYF
TRBJ2-2 | TRBV30 | CAWSVPGGRATGELFF
TRBJ1-4 | TRBV29-1 | CSAEAGTGVSWGKLFF
TRBJ1-2 | TRBV28 | CASTPGGAGGYTF
TRBJ1-1 | TRBV15 | CATSSARGYEAFF
TRBJ1-5 | TRBV19 | CASRGRTSQEPQHF
TRBJ2-1 | TRBV28 | CASSQTGEGDYNEQFF
TRBJ2-7 | TRBV6-5 | CASSSRGTGSNEQYF
TRBJ2-3 | TRBV11-3 | CASSLEAGGTDTQYF
TRBJ2-1 | TRBV30 | CARLQGPGGKQFF
TRBJ2-4 | TRBV25-1 | CASSEYRAGGKGKNIQYF
TRBJ2-2 | TRBV6-5 | CASNQGGNTGELFF
TRBJ2-2 | TRBV11-3 | CASSSGTAKTGELFF
TRBJ2-7 | TRBV9 | CASSVGQGGLYEQYF
TRBJ2-1 | TRBV7-7 | CASSLASGSHNEQFF
TRBJ1-5 | TRBV6-6 | CASSLDRNGNQPQHF
TRBJ1-3 | TRBV4-2 | CASSQDSSFSGNTIYF
TRBJ1-5 | TRBV7-8 | CASSLVIGAGQPQHF
TRBJ2-7 | TRBV19 | CASSPQTVSYEQYF
TRBJ1-1 | TRBV7-6 | CASSQGSFRGRGSEAFF
TRBJ2-2 | TRBV11-2 | CASSRGQGEPGELFF
TRBJ2-4 | TRBV6-5 | CASGGGLNKNIQYF
TRBJ2-1 | TRBV6-5 | CASSYSISGGAVEQFF
TRBJ2-3 | TRBV7-3 | CASSSTGADTQYF
TRBJ2-5 | TRBV28 | CASSFLEKGETQYF
TRBJ2-1 | TRBV7-2 | CASSLTGTSGYNEQFF
TRBJ2-5 | TRBV9 | CASSSRQQETQYF
TRBJ1-1 | TRBV20-1 | CSVRNTEAFF
TRBJ1-3 | TRBV4-1 | CASSQVLSDRGFGNTIYF
TRBJ1-1 | TRBV9 | CASSRGQGDTEAFF
TRBJ1-4 | TRBV4-3 | CASSPLGGLGEKLFF
TRBJ2-7 | TRBV30 | CAWRVREAGEQYF